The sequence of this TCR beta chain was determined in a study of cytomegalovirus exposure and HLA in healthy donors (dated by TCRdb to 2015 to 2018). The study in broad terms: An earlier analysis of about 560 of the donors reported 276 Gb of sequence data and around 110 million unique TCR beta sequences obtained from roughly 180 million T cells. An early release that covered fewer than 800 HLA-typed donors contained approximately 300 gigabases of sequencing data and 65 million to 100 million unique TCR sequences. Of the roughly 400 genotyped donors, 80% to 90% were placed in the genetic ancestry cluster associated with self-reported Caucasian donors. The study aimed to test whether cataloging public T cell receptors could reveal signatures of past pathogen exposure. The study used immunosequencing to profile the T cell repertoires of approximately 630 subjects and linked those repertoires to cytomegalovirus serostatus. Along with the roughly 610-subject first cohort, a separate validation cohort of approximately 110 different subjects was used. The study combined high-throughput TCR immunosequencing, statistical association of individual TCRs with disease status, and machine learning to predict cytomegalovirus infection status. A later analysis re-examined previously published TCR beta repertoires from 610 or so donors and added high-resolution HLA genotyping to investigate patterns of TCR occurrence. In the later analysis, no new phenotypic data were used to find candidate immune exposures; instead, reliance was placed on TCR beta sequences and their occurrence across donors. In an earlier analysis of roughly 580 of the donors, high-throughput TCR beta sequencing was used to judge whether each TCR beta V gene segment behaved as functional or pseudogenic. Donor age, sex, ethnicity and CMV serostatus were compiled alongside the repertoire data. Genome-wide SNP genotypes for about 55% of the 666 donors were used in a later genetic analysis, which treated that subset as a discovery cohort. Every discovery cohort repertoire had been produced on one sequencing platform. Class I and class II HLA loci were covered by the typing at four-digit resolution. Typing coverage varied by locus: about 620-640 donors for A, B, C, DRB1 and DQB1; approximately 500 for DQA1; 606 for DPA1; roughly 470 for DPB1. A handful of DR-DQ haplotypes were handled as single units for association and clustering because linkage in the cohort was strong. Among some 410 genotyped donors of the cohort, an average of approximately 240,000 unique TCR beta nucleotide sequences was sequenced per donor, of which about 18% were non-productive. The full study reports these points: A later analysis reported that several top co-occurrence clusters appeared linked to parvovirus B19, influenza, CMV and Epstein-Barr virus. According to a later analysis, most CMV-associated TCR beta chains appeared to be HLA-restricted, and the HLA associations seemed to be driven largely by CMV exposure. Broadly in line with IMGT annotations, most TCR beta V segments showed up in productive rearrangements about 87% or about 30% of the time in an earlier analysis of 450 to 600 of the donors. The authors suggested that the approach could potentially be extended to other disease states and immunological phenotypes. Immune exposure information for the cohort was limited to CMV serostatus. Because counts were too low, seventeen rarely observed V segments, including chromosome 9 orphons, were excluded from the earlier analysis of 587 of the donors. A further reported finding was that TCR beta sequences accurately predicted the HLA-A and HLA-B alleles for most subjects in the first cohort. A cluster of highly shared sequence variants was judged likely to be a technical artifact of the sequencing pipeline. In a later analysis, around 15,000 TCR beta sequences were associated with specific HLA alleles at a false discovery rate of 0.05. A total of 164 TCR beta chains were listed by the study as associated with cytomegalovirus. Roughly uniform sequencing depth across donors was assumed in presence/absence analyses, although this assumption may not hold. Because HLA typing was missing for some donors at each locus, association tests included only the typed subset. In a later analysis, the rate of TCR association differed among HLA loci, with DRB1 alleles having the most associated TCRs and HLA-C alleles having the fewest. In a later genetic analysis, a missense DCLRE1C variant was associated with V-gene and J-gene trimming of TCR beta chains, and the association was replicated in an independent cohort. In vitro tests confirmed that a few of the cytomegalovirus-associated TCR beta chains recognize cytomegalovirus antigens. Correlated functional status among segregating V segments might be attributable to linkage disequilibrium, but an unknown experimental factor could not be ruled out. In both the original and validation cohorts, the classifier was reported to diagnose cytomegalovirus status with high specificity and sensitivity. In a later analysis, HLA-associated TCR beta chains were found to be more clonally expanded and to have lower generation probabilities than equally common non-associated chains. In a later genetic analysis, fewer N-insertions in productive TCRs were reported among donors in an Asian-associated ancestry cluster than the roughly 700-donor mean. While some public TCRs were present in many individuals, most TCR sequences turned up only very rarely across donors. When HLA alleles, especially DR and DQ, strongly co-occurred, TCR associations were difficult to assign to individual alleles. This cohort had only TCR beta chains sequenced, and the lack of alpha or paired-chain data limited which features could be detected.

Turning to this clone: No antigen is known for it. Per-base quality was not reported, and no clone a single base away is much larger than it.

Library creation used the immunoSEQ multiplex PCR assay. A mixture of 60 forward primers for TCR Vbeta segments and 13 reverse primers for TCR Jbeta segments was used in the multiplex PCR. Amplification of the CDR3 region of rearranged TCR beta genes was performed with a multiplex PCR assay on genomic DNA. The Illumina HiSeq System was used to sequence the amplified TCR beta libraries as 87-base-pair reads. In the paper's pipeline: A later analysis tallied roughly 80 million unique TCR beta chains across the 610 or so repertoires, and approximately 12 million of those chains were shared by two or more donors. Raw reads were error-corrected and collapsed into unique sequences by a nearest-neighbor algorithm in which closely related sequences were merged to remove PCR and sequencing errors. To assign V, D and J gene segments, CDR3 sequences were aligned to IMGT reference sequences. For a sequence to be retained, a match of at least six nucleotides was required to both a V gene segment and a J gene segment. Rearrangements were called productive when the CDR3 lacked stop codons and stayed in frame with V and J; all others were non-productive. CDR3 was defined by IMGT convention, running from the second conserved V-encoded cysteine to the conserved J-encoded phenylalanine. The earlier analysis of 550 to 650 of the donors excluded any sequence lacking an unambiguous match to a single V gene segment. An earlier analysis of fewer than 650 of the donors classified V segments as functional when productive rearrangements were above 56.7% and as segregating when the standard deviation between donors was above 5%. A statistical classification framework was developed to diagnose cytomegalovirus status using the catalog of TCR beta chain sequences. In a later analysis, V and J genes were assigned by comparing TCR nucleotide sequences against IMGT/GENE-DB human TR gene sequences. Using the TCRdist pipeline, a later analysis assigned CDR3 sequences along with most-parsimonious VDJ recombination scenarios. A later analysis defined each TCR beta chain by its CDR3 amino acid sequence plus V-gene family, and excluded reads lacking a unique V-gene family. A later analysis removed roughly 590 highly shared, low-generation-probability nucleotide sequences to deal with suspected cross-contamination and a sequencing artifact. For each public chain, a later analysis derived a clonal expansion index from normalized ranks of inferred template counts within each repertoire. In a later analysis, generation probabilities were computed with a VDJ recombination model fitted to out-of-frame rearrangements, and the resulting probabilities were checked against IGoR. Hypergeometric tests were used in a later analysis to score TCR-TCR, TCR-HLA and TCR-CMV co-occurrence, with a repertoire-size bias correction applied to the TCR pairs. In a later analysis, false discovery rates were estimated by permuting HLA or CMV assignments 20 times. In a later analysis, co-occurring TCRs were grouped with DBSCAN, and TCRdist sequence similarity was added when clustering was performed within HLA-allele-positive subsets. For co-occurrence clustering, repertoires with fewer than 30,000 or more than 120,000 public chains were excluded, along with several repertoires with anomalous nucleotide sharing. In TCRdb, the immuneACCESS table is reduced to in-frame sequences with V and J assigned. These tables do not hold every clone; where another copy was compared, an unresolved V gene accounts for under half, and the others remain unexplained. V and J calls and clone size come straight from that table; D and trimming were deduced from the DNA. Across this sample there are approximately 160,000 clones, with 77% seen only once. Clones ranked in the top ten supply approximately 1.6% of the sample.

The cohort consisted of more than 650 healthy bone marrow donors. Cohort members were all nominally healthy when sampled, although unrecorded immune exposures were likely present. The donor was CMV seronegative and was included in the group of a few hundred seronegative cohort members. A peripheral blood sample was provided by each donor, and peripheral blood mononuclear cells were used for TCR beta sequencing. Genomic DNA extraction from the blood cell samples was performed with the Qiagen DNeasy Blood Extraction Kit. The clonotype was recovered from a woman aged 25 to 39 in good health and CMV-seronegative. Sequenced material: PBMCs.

The nucleotide sequence is TGTGCCAGTAGTATCCGGACAGGGCAAAACATTCAGTACTTC. The encoded protein is CASSIRTGQNIQYF. This chain is built from TRBV19 and TRBJ2-4; TRBD1 lines up with 8 middle nucleotides. Trimming accounts for 3 bases at V and 5 bases at J, while the number of junction bases matched to no gene is 3. CDR1 and CDR2 were assigned from the germline V gene (reference sequence) as LNHDA and SQIVND. The CDR3 goes from the cysteine to the phenylalanine over 14 residues. The sequence is cut down to CDR3 DNA, 42 bases in frame from base 1.